These 25 T cell receptor beta chains share one sample of origin, sequenced in a study of CD8+CD57+ T cells in acquired aplastic anemia. Patients included in sequencing had previously demonstrated CD8+CD57+ cell expansion by flow cytometry. TCR beta VDJ combinations and CDR3 sequences were profiled from genomic DNA. Via MiXCR, TCRdb re-called the reads, giving one row per CDR3 protein. The data show about 54,000 distinct CDR3 sequences, roughly three fifths seen once. The sample comprised sorted CD4+, CD8+, or CD8+CD57+ T cells (not recorded which) from PBMCs. The receptors shown here come from a human donor with aplastic anemia.

This clonotype was seen at least ten times. The chain links TRBV4-1 to TRBJ1-3; the D gene is possibly TRBD1 (5 bases). V lost 1 base and J 3 bases, leaving 16 bases between the germline ends. This CDR3 is built from 17 residues. CDR1 and CDR2 (germline): MGHRA, YSYEKL. The CDR3 DNA reads TGCGCCAGCAGCCAAGTCCCTCCTGGGGGGGGTGGAAACACCATATATTTT. Translating gives CASSQVPPGGGGNTIYF.

This clonotype has at least ten counts. The genes are TRBV19 and TRBJ1-1, with a tentative D call TRBD1 (5 bases). V lost 1 base and J lost 1, with 13 bases in between. The CDR3 is 16 amino acids. CDR1 and CDR2 (germline): LNHDA, SQIVND (reference sequence). CDR3 region: CASSIGTGGRNTEAFF. The CDR3 nucleotides are TGTGCCAGTAGTATAGGAACAGGCGGTCGGAACACTGAAGCTTTCTTT.

This clonotype occurred many times. V and J are TRBV20-1 and TRBJ1-1; D remains unclear. Trimming removed 6 bases at V and 4 bases at J, with 15 bases between. Per germline, CDR1 DFQATT and CDR2 SNEGSKA (reference sequence). This CDR3 comprises 13 residues. The CDR3 sequence is CSAWTEFGTEAFF. CDR3 coding DNA: TGCAGTGCATGGACCGAATTCGGCACTGAAGCTTTCTTT.

This clonotype was recorded at least ten times. The rearrangement links TRBV20-1 to TRBJ1-4, with a weak D call TRBD1 (6 bases). This CDR3 comprises 13 residues. The V end was cut by 5 bases, the J end by 5 bases, with 12 bases between. Germline CDR1 DFQATT, CDR2 SNEGSKA (reference sequence). The CDR3, as DNA: TGCAGTGCTTCTTGGGGGGCAAATGAAAAACTGTTTTTT. Translated, it gives CSASWGANEKLFF.

V is TRBV20-1 and J is TRBJ2-1; possibly TRBD2 for D (6 bases). The CDR3 contains 12 residues. Between the trimmed V and J ends, which lost 7 bases and 9 bases, there was a span of 16 bases. Germline CDR1 and CDR2: DFQATT and SNEGSKA (reference sequence). The CDR3 loop is CSGPTSLGEQFF. Here the CDR3 DNA reads TGCAGTGGGCCGACTAGTTTAGGTGAGCAGTTCTTC.

This chain uses TRBV25-1 with TRBJ1-3; D remains ambiguous. V gave up 3 bases and J gave up 5 bases, with 11 bases separating them. This CDR3 has 14 amino acids. CDR1 and CDR2 (germline): MGHDK, SYGVNS. The CDR3 nucleotides read TGTGCCAGCAGTGAGCCCGGTCCTAGAAACACCATATATTTT. Amino acid sequence: CASSEPGPRNTIYF.

This clonotype was counted ten times or more. The chain employs TRBV2 and TRBJ1-3; possibly TRBD1 for D (5 bases). V was pared by 7 bases and J by 3 bases, with 16 bases between. CDR3 length equals 15 residues. Germline V gene sequence: CDR1 SNHLY, CDR2 FYNNEI. The DNA of the CDR3 is TGTGCCAGCACGACTGACAGATTCGATGGAAACACCATATATTTT. Amino acid sequence: CASTTDRFDGNTIYF.

The table lists this clonotype with many counts. The chain couples TRBV6-1 to TRBJ2-1; tentative D call: TRBD2 (5 bases). Trimming took 7 bases from V and 2 from J, leaving 9 bases between them. The CDR3 is 13 residues long. In germline, CDR1 is MNHNS, CDR2 SASEGT. The CDR3 loop reads CASMRDPYNEQFF. In DNA form, the CDR3 reads TGTGCCAGCATGAGGGATCCCTACAATGAGCAGTTCTTC.

V gene TRBV19 combines with J gene TRBJ1-1; weak D call: TRBD1 (5 bases). This CDR3 is 14 amino acids long. CDR1 is LNHDA and CDR2 is SQIVND in the germline V gene (reference sequence). V lost 4 bases, J lost 1 base, and 10 bases lay in between. The CDR3 sequence is CASSKGRSNTEAFF. The CDR3 DNA follows: TGTGCCAGTAGTAAGGGACGGTCGAACACTGAAGCTTTCTTT.

At least ten counts were recorded for this clonotype. The chain employs TRBV6-1 and TRBJ2-7; D gene ambiguous. V lost 6 bases to trimming and J lost 0 bases, with 15 bases between them. The length of the CDR3 is 15 residues. Per the germline V gene, CDR1 is MNHNS and CDR2 is SASEGT. The CDR3 here is CASSLEAYPSYEQYF. DNA for the CDR3: TGTGCCAGCAGCTTAGAGGCATACCCCTCCTACGAGCAGTACTTC.

The chain joins TRBV15 to TRBJ1-5; D call uncertain. The length of the CDR3 is 14 residues. Between the trimmed V and J ends, which lost 1 base and 1 base, there was a span of 5 bases. In germline, CDR1 is LNHNV, CDR2 YYDKDF (reference sequence). DNA of the CDR3: TGTGCCACCAGCAGAGGTCAGAGCAATCAGCCCCAGCATTTT. It translates to CATSRGQSNQPQHF.

The rearrangement joins TRBV15 to TRBJ2-7; TRBD1 matches 7 bases. From germline, CDR1 is LNHNV and CDR2 YYDKDF (reference sequence). The CDR3 runs to 18 residues. V shed 1 base, J shed 0 bases, and the junction held 12 bases outside the gene matches. The CDR3 here is CATSRGPEPGTDSYEQYF. In DNA, the CDR3 is TGTGCCACCAGCAGAGGCCCCGAACCCGGGACAGACTCCTACGAGCAGTACTTC.

The J gene is TRBJ1-2, the V gene TRBV3-1; D remains unclear. Germline V gives CDR1 LGHDT, CDR2 YNNKEL (reference sequence). The CDR3 is 12 residues long. Trimming removed 1 base at V and 7 bases at J, with 7 bases between. The CDR3 here is CASSQAGSGYTF. The CDR3 DNA reads TGTGCCAGCAGCCAAGCCGGGTCTGGCTACACCTTC.

This clonotype has at least ten counts. This chain connects TRBV3-1 to TRBJ2-7; D might be TRBD1 (6 bases). The V gene's germline CDR1 is LGHDT and CDR2 YNNKEL (reference sequence). CDR3 size: 13 residues. Trimming took off 4 bases at V and 1 base at J, with 8 bases between the two ends. The chain's CDR3 is CASSLGQSYEQYV. The CDR3 DNA sequence: TGTGCCAGCAGCCTCGGACAGTCCTACGAGCAGTACGTC.

CDR3 amino acids: CASSLGQGWDEQFF. The CDR3 nucleotides read TGTGCCAGCAGCCTGGGACAGGGGTGGGATGAGCAGTTCTTC. This chain links TRBV2 with TRBJ2-1; 10 bases align to TRBD1. CDR1 and CDR2 from the germline V gene are SNHLY and FYNNEI. This CDR3 region has 14 residues. The trim removed 6 bases at V and 8 bases at J, leaving 7 bases unmatched.

The chain employs TRBV15 and TRBJ1-3; 8 bases are a match to TRBD1. This CDR3 has 18 amino acids. The V and J ends lost 3 bases and 8 bases, in that order; junction bases with no gene match: 18. Germline V lookup: CDR1 LNHNV, CDR2 YYDKDF (reference sequence). The CDR3 loop is CATSREQTGALSAYTIYF. The CDR3, as DNA: TGTGCCACCAGCAGGGAACAGACAGGGGCTTTGTCTGCATACACCATATATTTT.

J is TRBJ2-7 and V is TRBV5-1; D call uncertain. The CDR3 is 12 amino acids. V lost 1 base, J lost 2 bases, and 4 bases lay in between. CDR1 SGHRS and CDR2 YFSETQ come from the germline V gene. The CDR3 nucleotides read TGCGCCAGCAGCTTGAGGGCCTACGAGCAGTACTTC. Translated: CASSLRAYEQYF.

The rearrangement joins TRBV2 to TRBJ2-7; 10 positions agree with TRBD1. V shed 7 bases and J 3 bases; nucleotides not matched to a gene: 9. The CDR3 is 15 residues long. CDR1 and CDR2 (germline): SNHLY, FYNNEI. The CDR3 sequence: CASTSGQGFFYEQYF. CDR3 sequence (DNA): TGTGCCAGCACTTCGGGACAGGGGTTCTTCTACGAGCAGTACTTC.

The chain has TRBV19 and TRBJ2-3, with TRBD2 matching over 9 bases. J gave up 5 bases and V 6 bases, and 9 bases lay outside the gene matches. Germline loops: CDR1 LNHDA, CDR2 SQIVND (reference sequence). This CDR3 region has 15 residues. The CDR3 DNA reads TGTGCCAGTAGCGTCACTAGCGGGTTACTAGATACGCAGTATTTT. It translates to CASSVTSGLLDTQYF. Complete variable domain (other parts from reference TRBV19 and TRBJ2-3): DGGITQSPKYLFRKEGQNVTLSCEQNLNHDAMYWYRQDPGQGLRLIYYSQIVNDFQKGDIAEGYSVSREKKESFPLTVTSAQKNPTAFYLCASSVTSGLLDTQYFGPGTRLTVL.

The rearrangement links TRBV10-3 to TRBJ2-7; TRBD2 is a possible D gene (6 bases). The CDR3 spans 14 residues. Germline CDR1 reads ENHRY; CDR2 reads SYGVKD. V gave up 10 bases and J gave up 0 bases, with 16 bases separating them. CDR3 sequence: CASQSEGDSYEQYF. CDR3 coding DNA: TGTGCCAGCCAATCGGAGGGTGACTCCTACGAGCAGTACTTC.

The V call is TRBV19, the J call TRBJ1-2; D remains unclear. CDR3 size: 14 residues. V was shortened by 4 bases and J by 1 base, with 10 bases between the two germline ends. In germline, CDR1 is LNHDA, CDR2 SQIVND (reference sequence). In DNA form, the CDR3 reads TGTGCCAGTAGTAAACAGTTCCTTAACTATGGCTACACCTTC. Translating it yields CASSKQFLNYGYTF.

The chain uses TRBV2 and TRBJ2-2, with no clear D. CDR3 length equals 15 residues. V was pared by 7 bases and J by 2 bases, with 14 bases between. Germline V gives CDR1 SNHLY, CDR2 FYNNEI. The CDR3 reads CASKRIGGNTGELFF. The CDR3 region has the DNA TGTGCCAGCAAACGCATAGGCGGCAACACCGGGGAGCTGTTTTTT.

The J gene is TRBJ2-7, the V gene TRBV2; no definite D call. Between the trimmed V and J ends, which lost 8 bases and 0 bases, there was a span of 11 bases. The CDR3 covers 13 residues. Germline V gene sequence: CDR1 SNHLY, CDR2 FYNNEI. The CDR3 DNA reads as TGTGCCAGCGTTAGGTTAAGCTCCTACGAGCAGTACTTC. Protein sequence: CASVRLSSYEQYF.

This clonotype has just one count. The gene calls are TRBV7-2 and TRBJ2-5; tentatively, D is TRBD1 (6 bases). Germline V gene lookup returns CDR1 SGHTA and CDR2 FQGNSA. Trimming stripped 5 bases from V and 2 bases from J, with 12 bases between. The CDR3 is made up of 14 amino acids. In nucleotides, the CDR3 is TGTGCCAGCAGCCCACACGGGACACAAGAGACCCAGTACTTC. Translated, it gives CASSPHGTQETQYF.

Here the CDR3 DNA reads TGTGCCAGTAGATGGGACAGTTCTAACTATGGCTACACCTTC. Translation: CASRWDSSNYGYTF. The V gene is TRBV19, the J gene TRBJ1-2; 7 nucleotides match TRBD1. The germline CDR1 and CDR2 sequences are LNHDA and SQIVND (reference sequence). The CDR3 loop spans 14 amino acids. The ends lost 6 bases at V and 0 bases at J; junction bases unmatched: 4.